These 5 T cell receptor beta chains came from one sample sequenced in a study of blood T cell repertoires in COVID-19. Measured with immunoSEQ multiplex PCR; TCRdb has only the in-frame clones, and not every one. This table has approximately 450,000 clones, about 85% appearing once. The sequencing sample was made of PBMCs or T cells enriched from blood (not recorded which). These receptors were taken from a woman younger than 30 with acute COVID-19.

This clone was picked up a small number of times. V usage is TRBV27 and J usage is TRBJ1-2, with 7 bases matching TRBD1. Trimming removed 2 bases from V and 3 bases from J; junction bases left unmatched: 0. This CDR3 spans 13 amino acids. The germline V gene encodes CDR1 MNHEY and CDR2 SMNVEV (reference sequence). CDR3 DNA: TGTGCCAGCAGTTTAGGACAGGACTATGGCTACACCTTC. It translates to CASSLGQDYGYTF.

This chain connects TRBV4-1 to TRBJ2-3; possibly TRBD1 for D (5 bases). The CDR3 has 16 residues. V lost 4 bases and J 5 bases, leaving 19 bases between the germline ends. Germline values: CDR1 MGHRA, CDR2 YSYEKL. For the CDR3, the DNA is TGCGCCAGCAGCCTAGGACACTCCAAGGGCCTAGATACGCAGTATTTT. This gives the protein CASSLGHSKGLDTQYF.

As to this clone: Other DNA sequences of this sample code for an identical CDR3. The rearrangement links TRBV3-1 (or the pseudogene TRBV3-2) to TRBJ1-1; the match to TRBD1 covers 7 bases. Germline V CDR1 and CDR2: LGHDT, YNNKEL (reference sequence). This CDR3 contains 13 residues. V lost 3 bases, J lost 8 bases, and 6 bases stayed unmatched. The CDR3 region has the DNA TGTGCCAGCAGCCAGGAAGGGGGCTCCGAAGCTTTCTTT. It translates to CASSQEGGSEAFF.

CDR3 in amino acids: CASSENGYEQYF. The CDR3 region has the DNA TGCGCCAGCAGTGAAAACGGCTACGAGCAGTACTTC. The chain links TRBV10-1 to TRBJ2-7, with no clear D. This CDR3 region has 12 residues. Per germline, CDR1 WNHNN and CDR2 SYGVQD (reference sequence). Trimming cost V 3 bases and J 3 bases, with 6 bases left between them.

A single count supports this clone. V usage is TRBV5-1 and J usage is TRBJ2-2; 9 bases line up with TRBD1. The CDR3 length is 16 residues. The V gene end was trimmed by 5 bases and the J gene end by 7 bases; junction bases not matched to a gene: 12. Germline CDR1 reads SGHRS; CDR2 reads YFSETQ. The CDR3 spells CASRFRDRVSIGELFF. CDR3 nucleotide sequence: TGCGCCAGCAGATTCCGGGACAGGGTGTCAATCGGGGAGCTGTTTTTT.